This TCR beta chain comes out of a study of blood T cell repertoires in COVID-19. Background on the study: T cells, B-cell-depleted T cells, or PBMCs supplied cDNA or gDNA.

Participant ages covered about 18 to 100 years across about 22 US areas. Self-reported history from a screening survey and questionnaire set each donor's cohort. Authors' data handling: Researchers report that nucleated cell counts were estimated from reference gene primer amplification. Repertoires were generated with immunoSEQ multiplex PCR, while TCRdb's copy carries only in-frame clones and drops some. From that table come the V and J calls and clone size; the DNA was used to work out D and trimming. The sample shows around 300,000 clones, around nine tenths of them seen only once. Trimming at V came to 8 bases and at J to 5 bases, leaving 8 bases not matched to a gene. There are 14 residues in the CDR3. The germline V gene encodes CDR1 MDHEN and CDR2 SYDVKM.

The gene calls are TRBV28 and TRBJ2-2; 7 bases agree with TRBD2. The sample taken for sequencing was PBMCs or T cells enriched from blood (not recorded which). The TCR comes from a woman between 18 and 29 years old who had recovered from COVID-19. CDR3 sequence (DNA): TGTGCCAGCCTAAGGGAGGGCCTTACCGGGGAGCTGTTTTTT. Its protein is CASLREGLTGELFF.